Listed here are 25 T cell receptor beta chains from one sample, sequenced in a study of neurological immune-mediated disorders. Using its own MiXCR run on the 5' RACE reads, TCRdb lists one record per CDR3 protein. Altogether some 60,000 distinct CDR3 sequences are present, 4.5% to 5.5% being singletons, with the ten largest covering around 3.5%. The specimen sequenced was PBMCs. The receptor source for this set is a woman aged 45-59 years with multiple sclerosis.

This clonotype was found many times. This chain connects TRBV6-2 or TRBV6-3 to TRBJ1-6; no clear D. The V gene's germline CDR1 is MNHEY and CDR2 SVGEGT. The germline V and J ends were trimmed by 2 bases and 11 bases, with 7 bases remaining between them. The CDR3 has 12 amino acids. CDR3 region: CASSYPEAPLHF. In nucleotides, the CDR3 is TGTGCCAGCAGTTACCCTGAGGCACCCCTCCACTTT.

In this sample, this clonotype turned up many times. The V and J genes are TRBV7-2 and TRBJ2-7; D gene uncertain. Per the germline V gene, CDR1 is SGHTA and CDR2 is FQGNSA. This CDR3 has 12 residues. V was shortened by 5 bases and J by 3 bases, with 8 bases between the two germline ends. CDR3 nucleotide sequence: TGTGCCAGCAGCCCCAACGACTACGAGCAGTACTTC. This gives the protein CASSPNDYEQYF.

This clonotype was found a few times. V is TRBV28 and J is TRBJ2-5; D possibly corresponds to TRBD1 (7 bases). The germline V and J ends were trimmed by 10 bases and 2 bases, with 20 bases remaining between them. Germline CDR1 and CDR2: MDHEN and SYDVKM. The CDR3 consists of 15 residues. The CDR3 spells CATMDRRGQQETQYF. Written as DNA, the CDR3 is TGTGCCACCATGGATAGGAGGGGGCAACAAGAGACCCAGTACTTC.

This clonotype was seen repeatedly, ten times or more. The genes are TRBV29-1 and TRBJ1-1; D gene uncertain. Germline V gene lookup returns CDR1 SQVTM and CDR2 ANQGSEA. V was trimmed by 7 bases and J by 2 bases, leaving 17 bases between them. The CDR3 sequence is 14 residues long. DNA of the CDR3: TGCAGCGCCAGATCACCAGAAATAAACACTGAAGCTTTCTTT. The encoded protein is CSARSPEINTEAFF.

This clonotype was recorded at least ten times. This chain connects TRBV2 to TRBJ1-1, with D perhaps matching TRBD1 (5 bases). Germline-derived CDR1 and CDR2 are SNHLY and FYNNEI. Trimming took 6 bases from V and 4 from J, leaving 15 bases between them. The CDR3 runs 14 residues. CDR3 loop: CASSLEQVGTEAFF. CDR3 sequence (DNA): TGTGCCAGCAGCCTAGAACAGGTGGGCACTGAAGCTTTCTTT.

This clonotype was recorded at least ten times. The chain recombines TRBV12-3 or TRBV12-4 with TRBJ1-1; 8 bases align to TRBD1. After removal of 6 bases from V and 4 bases from J, the junction contained 10 bases not matched to a gene. The CDR3 is 15 amino acids. The CDR3 nucleotides are TGTGCCAGCAGCGGGACAGGCACGAGGAGCACTGAAGCTTTCTTT. Protein: CASSGTGTRSTEAFF.

At least ten counts were recorded for this clonotype. The V and J genes are TRBV10-3 and TRBJ2-2; 7 bases line up with TRBD2. Germline loops: CDR1 ENHRY, CDR2 SYGVKD. The V segment lost 3 bases and the J segment 5 bases; nucleotides outside the gene matches: 3. The CDR3 totals 14 residues. CDR3: CAISESGATGELFF. The CDR3, as DNA: TGTGCCATCAGTGAAAGCGGGGCTACCGGGGAGCTGTTTTTT.

This clonotype occurred many times. V and J are TRBV7-2 and TRBJ2-7, with a tentative D call TRBD1 (5 bases). The CDR3 runs to 15 residues. V was trimmed by 6 bases and J by 3 bases, leaving 18 bases between them. CDR1 SGHTA and CDR2 FQGNSA come from the germline V gene. This CDR3 reads CASSSGAGPGYEQYV. Here the CDR3 DNA reads TGTGCCAGCAGTTCTGGGGCCGGACCGGGCTACGAGCAGTACGTC.

At least ten counts were recorded for this clonotype. CDR3 region: CATSRADYNEQFF. The CDR3 DNA is TGTGCCACCAGCCGCGCTGACTACAATGAGCAGTTCTTC. The chain combines TRBV15 with TRBJ2-1; D not certain. The CDR3 loop spans 13 amino acids. V lost 5 bases to trimming and J lost 3 bases, with 8 bases between them. The V gene's germline CDR1 is LNHNV and CDR2 YYDKDF (reference sequence). Based on the CDR3 plus reference TRBV15 and TRBJ2-1, the full variable domain is DAMVIQNPRYQVTQFGKPVTLSCSQTLNHNVMYWYQQKSSQAPKLLFHYYDKDFNNEADTPDNFQSRRPNTSFCFLDIRSPGLGDTAMYLCATSRADYNEQFFGPGTRLTVL.

This clonotype was seen at least ten times. J is TRBJ1-3 and V is TRBV7-3, with D unclear. Trimming left V 5 bases short and J 1 base short, with 15 bases between. The CDR3 has 16 residues. Germline values: CDR1 SGHTA, CDR2 FQGTGA. The CDR3 is CASSKSGAESGNTIYF. CDR3 bases: TGTGCCAGCAGCAAATCCGGAGCGGAGTCTGGAAACACCATATATTTT. Based on the CDR3 plus reference TRBV7-3 and TRBJ1-3, the full variable domain is GAGVSQTPSNKVTEKGKYVELRCDPISGHTALYWYRQSLGQGPEFLIYFQGTGAADDSGLPNDRFFAVRPEGSVSTLKIQRTERGDSAVYLCASSKSGAESGNTIYFGEGSWLTVV.

This clonotype was seen a few times. V is TRBV5-1 and J is TRBJ1-5, with D possibly matching TRBD1 (5 bases). V was clipped by 4 bases and J by 6 bases, with 14 bases between them. The CDR3 covers 14 residues. Germline V gene lookup returns CDR1 SGHRS and CDR2 YFSETQ. The CDR3 DNA reads as TGCGCCAGCAGCCCCCTAGCGGGGGGTCAGCCCCAGCATTTT. Protein sequence: CASSPLAGGQPQHF.

This clonotype was counted many times. The chain recombines TRBV7-2 with TRBJ2-7, with a possible D match to TRBD2 (6 bases). The CDR3 covers 13 residues. Per the germline V gene, CDR1 is SGHTA and CDR2 is FQGNSA. Trimming stripped 4 bases from V and 5 bases from J, with 12 bases between. CDR3: CASSSSSVHEQYV. The CDR3 DNA reads as TGTGCCAGCAGCTCCTCTAGCGTCCACGAGCAGTACGTC.

This clonotype showed up many times. The V and J genes are TRBV9 and TRBJ1-1; D gene unclear. CDR3 length: 14 amino acids. Trimming pared 0 bases from V and 2 bases from J, leaving 8 bases between. The germline CDR1 and CDR2 sequences are SGDLS and YYNGEE. The CDR3 nucleotides read TGTGCCAGCAGCGTAGATCCCTTTAACACTGAAGCTTTCTTT. This encodes CASSVDPFNTEAFF.

This clonotype appeared many times. The V gene is TRBV9, the J gene TRBJ2-2, with 8 nucleotides matching TRBD1. V dropped 5 bases and J dropped 5; count of bases not matched to a gene: 17. The CDR3 spans 18 residues. From germline, CDR1 is SGDLS and CDR2 YYNGEE. As DNA, the CDR3 is TGTGCCAGCAGTGGACGCCTTCCGGGACAGGTCATTACCGGGGAGCTGTTTTTT. Encoded protein: CASSGRLPGQVITGELFF.

This clonotype was counted at least ten times. J is TRBJ2-2 and V is TRBV5-1, with 9 bases lining up with TRBD1. V was clipped by 2 bases and J by 0 bases; unmatched bases: 5. The germline CDR1 and CDR2 sequences are SGHRS and YFSETQ. The CDR3 runs 17 residues. Here the CDR3 reads CASSLQGAGSNTGELFF. In nucleotides, the CDR3 is TGCGCCAGCAGCTTACAGGGGGCAGGTTCGAACACCGGGGAGCTGTTTTTT.

The sample holds many counts of this clonotype. The CDR3 nucleotides read TGTGCCAGCAGTTTACAGGGGTCTCAGCCCCAGCATTTT. Its translation is CASSLQGSQPQHF. V usage is TRBV11-2 and J usage is TRBJ1-5, with 7 bases that match TRBD1. Trimming at V came to 6 bases and at J to 6 bases, leaving 5 bases not matched to a gene. CDR1 is SGHAT, CDR2 FQNNGV, per germline. The CDR3 runs to 13 residues.

Concerning this clonotype: The missing conserved phenylalanine or tryptophan at the end of this CDR3 makes a read error likely. This chain connects TRBV7-9 to TRBJ2-3, with D hard to call. This CDR3 has 17 amino acids. V dropped 4 bases and J dropped 6 bases, with 23 bases sitting between them. Germline-derived CDR1 and CDR2 are SEHNR and FQNEAQ (reference sequence). The CDR3 nucleotides are TGTGCCAGCAGCTGGGTCCCCCCGGGCTATAAATCTGATACGCAGTATAAT. Protein product: CASSWVPPGYKSDTQYN.

Many counts were recorded for this clonotype. The chain couples TRBV5-1 to TRBJ2-1, with 7 positions matching TRBD1. The CDR3 has 14 residues. V trimming: 4 bases; J trimming: 4 bases; junction bases outside the gene matches: 5. Germline values: CDR1 SGHRS, CDR2 YFSETQ. CDR3 sequence (DNA): TGCGCCAGCAGCCCCGGGACAGTATACAATGAGCAGTTCTTC. It yields the protein CASSPGTVYNEQFF.

The sample holds many counts of this clonotype. The rearrangement links TRBV10-3 to TRBJ2-1, with 9 bases identical to TRBD1. With V trimmed by 6 bases and J by 6 bases, 6 bases remained unmatched. The germline CDR1 and CDR2 sequences are ENHRY and SYGVKD. CDR3 length: 14 residues. In DNA, the CDR3 is TGTGCCATCAGGGGACAGGGTGTGATCAATGAGCAGTTCTTC. Its translation: CAIRGQGVINEQFF.

Only a few counts were recorded for this clonotype. This chain links TRBV7-2 with TRBJ1-4; perhaps TRBD1 as D (6 bases). Germline lookup yields CDR1 SGHTA and CDR2 FQGNSA. V lost 4 bases, J lost 8 bases, and 17 bases lay in between. This CDR3 has 15 residues. DNA for the CDR3: TGTGCCAGCAGCTCTCCAGGGGAGGGTGGCGAAAAACTGTTTTTT. It translates to CASSSPGEGGEKLFF.

This clonotype was picked up many times. V usage is TRBV7-9 and J usage is TRBJ1-2, with TRBD1 matching over 8 bases. The CDR3 is made up of 15 amino acids. Germline lookup yields CDR1 SEHNR and CDR2 FQNEAQ (reference sequence). J was trimmed by 7 bases and V by 3 bases; bases with no gene match: 10. In nucleotides, the CDR3 is TGTGCCAGCAGCTTTCTGGACAGGGTGGGCGGTGGCTACACCTTC. This codes for CASSFLDRVGGGYTF.

There are many counts of this clonotype. The CDR3 spells CSGSLTGPSAFF. In nucleotides, the CDR3 is TGCAGCGGTTCCCTGACAGGGCCATCGGCTTTCTTT. The chain uses TRBV29-1 and TRBJ1-1; 7 bases line up with TRBD1. The CDR3 is 12 amino acids. V trimming: 7 bases; J trimming: 11 bases; junction bases outside the gene matches: 13. Per germline, CDR1 SQVTM and CDR2 ANQGSEA.

As for this clonotype: Given a much more abundant clone one base away, this may be a read error. This rearrangement joins TRBV5-1 to TRBJ1-5; D remains unclear. Germline loops: CDR1 SGHRS, CDR2 YFSETQ. This CDR3 is built from 14 residues. DNA for the CDR3: TGCGCCAGCAGCTTGGATGGCCGTAATCAGCTCCAGCATTTT. It codes for CASSLDGRNQLQHF. The full variable domain, with the rest looked up from reference TRBV5-1 and TRBJ1-5, is KAGVTQTPRYLIKTRGQQVTLSCSPISGHRSVSWYQQTPGQGLQFLFEYFSETQRNKGNFPGRFSGRQFSNSRSEMNVSTLELGDSALYLCASSLDGRNQLQHFGDGTRLSIL.

The sample holds many counts of this clonotype. This sequence joins TRBV6-6 and TRBJ1-1; D gene unclear. V lost 2 bases, J lost 8 bases, and 9 bases lay in between. Germline-derived CDR1 and CDR2 are MNHNY and SVGAGI (reference sequence). The CDR3 runs 12 residues. In nucleotides, the CDR3 is TGTGCCAGCAGTTACGTTCAGCTAGAAGCTTTCTTT. It codes for CASSYVQLEAFF.

This clonotype was counted at least ten times. Germline and junction disagree at one end, which may indicate a read error. The rearrangement links TRBV4-1 to TRBJ1-6, with TRBD1 matching 10 bases. The CDR3 spans 16 residues. Looked up from germline, CDR1 is MGHRA and CDR2 is YSYEKL. CDR3 residues: CASSQETTGGWSPLNF. Written as DNA, the CDR3 is TGCGCCAGCAGCCAAGAGACGACAGGGGGCTGGTCACCCCTCAACTTT.